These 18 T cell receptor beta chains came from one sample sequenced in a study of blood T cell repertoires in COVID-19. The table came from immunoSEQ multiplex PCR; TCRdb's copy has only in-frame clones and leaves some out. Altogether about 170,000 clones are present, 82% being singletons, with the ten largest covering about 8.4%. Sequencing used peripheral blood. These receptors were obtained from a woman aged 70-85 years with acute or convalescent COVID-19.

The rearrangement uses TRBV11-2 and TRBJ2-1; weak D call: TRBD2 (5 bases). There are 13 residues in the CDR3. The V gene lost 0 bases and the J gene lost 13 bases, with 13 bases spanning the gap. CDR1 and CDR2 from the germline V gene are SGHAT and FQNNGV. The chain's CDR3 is CASSLEGGSLQFF. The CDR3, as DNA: TGTGCCAGCAGCTTAGAGGGTGGGAGTCTCCAGTTCTTC.

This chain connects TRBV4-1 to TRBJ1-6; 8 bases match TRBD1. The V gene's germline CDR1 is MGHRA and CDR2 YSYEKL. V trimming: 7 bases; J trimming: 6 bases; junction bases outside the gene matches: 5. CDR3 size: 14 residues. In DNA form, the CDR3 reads TGCGCCAGCAATCGACAGGGGAGTAATTCACCCCTCCACTTT. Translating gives CASNRQGSNSPLHF.

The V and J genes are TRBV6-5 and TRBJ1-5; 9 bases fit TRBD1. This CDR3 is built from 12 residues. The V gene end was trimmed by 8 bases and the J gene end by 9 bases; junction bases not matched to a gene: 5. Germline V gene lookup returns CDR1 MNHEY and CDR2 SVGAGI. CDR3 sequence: CASGDREMPQHF. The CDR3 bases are TGTGCCAGCGGGGACAGGGAGATGCCCCAGCATTTT.

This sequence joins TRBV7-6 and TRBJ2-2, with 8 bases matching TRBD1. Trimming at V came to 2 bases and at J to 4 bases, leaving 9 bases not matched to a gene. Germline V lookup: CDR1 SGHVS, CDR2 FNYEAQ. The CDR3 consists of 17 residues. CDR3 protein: CASSLSPGGAGTGELFF. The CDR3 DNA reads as TGTGCCAGCAGCTTATCCCCAGGGGGCGCAGGCACCGGGGAGCTGTTTTTT.

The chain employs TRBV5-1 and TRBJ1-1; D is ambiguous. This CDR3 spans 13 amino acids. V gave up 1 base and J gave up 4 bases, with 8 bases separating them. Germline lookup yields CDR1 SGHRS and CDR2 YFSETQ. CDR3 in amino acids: CASSLSTVTEAFF. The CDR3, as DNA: TGCGCCAGCAGCTTGTCAACGGTCACTGAAGCTTTCTTT. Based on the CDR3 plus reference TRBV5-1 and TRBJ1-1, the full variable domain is KAGVTQTPRYLIKTRGQQVTLSCSPISGHRSVSWYQQTPGQGLQFLFEYFSETQRNKGNFPGRFSGRQFSNSRSEMNVSTLELGDSALYLCASSLSTVTEAFFGQGTRLTVV.

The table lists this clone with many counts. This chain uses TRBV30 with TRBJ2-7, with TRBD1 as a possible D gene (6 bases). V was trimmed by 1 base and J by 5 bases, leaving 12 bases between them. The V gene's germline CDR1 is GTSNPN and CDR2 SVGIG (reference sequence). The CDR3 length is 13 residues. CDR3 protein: CAWSGQGNHEQYF. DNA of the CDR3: TGTGCCTGGAGTGGGCAGGGGAACCACGAGCAGTACTTC.

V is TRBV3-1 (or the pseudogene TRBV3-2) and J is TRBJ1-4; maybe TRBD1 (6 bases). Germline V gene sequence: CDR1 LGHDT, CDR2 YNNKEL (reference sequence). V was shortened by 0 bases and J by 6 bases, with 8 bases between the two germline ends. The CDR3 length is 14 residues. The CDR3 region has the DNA TGTGCCAGCAGCCAAGAACCAGGGGATGAAAAACTGTTTTTT. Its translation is CASSQEPGDEKLFF.

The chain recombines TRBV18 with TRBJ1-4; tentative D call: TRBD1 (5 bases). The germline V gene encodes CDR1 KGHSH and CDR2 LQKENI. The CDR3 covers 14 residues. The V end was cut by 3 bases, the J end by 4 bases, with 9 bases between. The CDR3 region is CASSPGAYNEKLFF. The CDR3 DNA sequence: TGTGCCAGCTCACCTGGGGCCTATAATGAAAAACTGTTTTTT. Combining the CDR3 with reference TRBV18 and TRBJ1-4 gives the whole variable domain NAGVMQNPRHLVRRRGQEARLRCSPMKGHSHVYWYRQLPEEGLKFMVYLQKENIIDESGMPKERFSAEFPKEGPSILRIQQVVRGDSAAYFCASSPGAYNEKLFFGSGTQLSVL.

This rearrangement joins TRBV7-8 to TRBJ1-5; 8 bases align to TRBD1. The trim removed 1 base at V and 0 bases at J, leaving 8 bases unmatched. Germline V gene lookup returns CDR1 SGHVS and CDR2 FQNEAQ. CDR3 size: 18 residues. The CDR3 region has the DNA TGTGCCAGCAGCTTAGGCCCCAGGGGGCGTTTTAGCAATCAGCCCCAGCATTTT. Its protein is CASSLGPRGRFSNQPQHF.

Here the CDR3 DNA reads TGTGCCTGGAGCCGAGCCTATGGCTACACCTTC. Its protein product is CAWSRAYGYTF. The V call is TRBV30, the J call TRBJ1-2; D call uncertain. V shed 3 bases and J shed 4 bases, with 6 bases lying between them. CDR1 and CDR2 from the germline V gene are GTSNPN and SVGIG (reference sequence). There are 11 residues in the CDR3.

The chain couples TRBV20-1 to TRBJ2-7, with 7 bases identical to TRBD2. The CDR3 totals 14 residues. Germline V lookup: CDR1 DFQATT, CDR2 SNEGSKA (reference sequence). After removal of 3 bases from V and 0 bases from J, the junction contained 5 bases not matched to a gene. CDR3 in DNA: TGCAGTGCTAGTAACGGGGGGAGCTCCTACGAGCAGTACTTC. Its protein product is CSASNGGSSYEQYF.

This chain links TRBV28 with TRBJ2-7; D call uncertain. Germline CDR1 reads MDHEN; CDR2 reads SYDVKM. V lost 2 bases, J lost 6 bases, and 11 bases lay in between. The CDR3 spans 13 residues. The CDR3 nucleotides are TGTGCCAGCAGTTTAAATCGACTGGGCGAGCAGTACTTC. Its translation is CASSLNRLGEQYF.

The CDR3 nucleotides read TGTGCCAGCAGCTTAGGACAGGGGTCCCCTACCTCTAACTATGGCTACACCTTC. Encoded protein: CASSLGQGSPTSNYGYTF. The chain carries TRBV7-8 and TRBJ1-2; 8 nucleotides match TRBD1. The CDR3 extends over 18 amino acids. CDR1 and CDR2 (germline): SGHVS, FQNEAQ. The V and J ends lost 1 base and 0 bases, in that order; junction bases with no gene match: 10.

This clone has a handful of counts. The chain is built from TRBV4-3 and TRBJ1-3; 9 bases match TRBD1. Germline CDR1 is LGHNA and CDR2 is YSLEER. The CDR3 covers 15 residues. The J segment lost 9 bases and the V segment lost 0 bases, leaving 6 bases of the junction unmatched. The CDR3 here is CASSQDPTGGVTIYF. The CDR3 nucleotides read TGCGCCAGCAGCCAAGATCCGACAGGGGGTGTCACCATATATTTT.

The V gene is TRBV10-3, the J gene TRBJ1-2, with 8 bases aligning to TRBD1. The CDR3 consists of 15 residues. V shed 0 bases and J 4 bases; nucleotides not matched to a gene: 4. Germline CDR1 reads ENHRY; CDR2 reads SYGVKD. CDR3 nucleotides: TGTGCCATCAGTGAGTCGACAGGGGTCAGCTATGGCTACACCTTC. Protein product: CAISESTGVSYGYTF.

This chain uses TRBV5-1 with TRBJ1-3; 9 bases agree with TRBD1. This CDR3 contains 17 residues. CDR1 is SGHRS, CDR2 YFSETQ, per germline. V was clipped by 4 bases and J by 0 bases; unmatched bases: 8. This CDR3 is CASSRDEQGASGNTIYF. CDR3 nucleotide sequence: TGCGCCAGCAGCCGCGATGAACAGGGGGCCTCTGGAAACACCATATATTTT.

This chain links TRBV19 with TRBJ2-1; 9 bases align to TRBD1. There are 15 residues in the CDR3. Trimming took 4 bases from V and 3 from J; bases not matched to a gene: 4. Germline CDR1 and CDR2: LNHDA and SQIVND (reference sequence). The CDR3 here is CASSTRDRDYNEQFF. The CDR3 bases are TGTGCCAGTAGTACACGGGACAGGGACTACAATGAGCAGTTCTTC.

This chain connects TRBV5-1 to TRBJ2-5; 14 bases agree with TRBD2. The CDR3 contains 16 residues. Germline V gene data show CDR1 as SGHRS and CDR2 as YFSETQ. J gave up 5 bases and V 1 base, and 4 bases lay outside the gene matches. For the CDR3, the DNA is TGCGCCAGCAGCTTGACGGGACTAGCGGGAGTGGAGACCCAGTACTTC. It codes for CASSLTGLAGVETQYF.